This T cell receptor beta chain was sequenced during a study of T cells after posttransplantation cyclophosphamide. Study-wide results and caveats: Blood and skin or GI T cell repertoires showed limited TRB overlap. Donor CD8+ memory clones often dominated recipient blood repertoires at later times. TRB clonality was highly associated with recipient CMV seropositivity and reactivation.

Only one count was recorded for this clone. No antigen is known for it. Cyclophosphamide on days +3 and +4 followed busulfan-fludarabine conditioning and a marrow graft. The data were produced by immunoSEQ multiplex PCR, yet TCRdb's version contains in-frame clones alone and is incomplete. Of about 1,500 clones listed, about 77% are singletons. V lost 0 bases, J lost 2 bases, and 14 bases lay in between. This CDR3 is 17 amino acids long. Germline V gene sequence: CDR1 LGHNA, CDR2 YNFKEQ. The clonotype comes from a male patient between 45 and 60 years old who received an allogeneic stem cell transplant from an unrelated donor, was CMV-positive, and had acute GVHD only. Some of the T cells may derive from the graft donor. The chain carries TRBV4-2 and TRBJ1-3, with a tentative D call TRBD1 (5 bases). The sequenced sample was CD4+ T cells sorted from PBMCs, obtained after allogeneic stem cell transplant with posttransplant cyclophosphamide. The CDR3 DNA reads TGTGCCAGCAGCCAAGAAAGGGCGGCAGGGACTGGAAACACCATATATTTT. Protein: CASSQERAAGTGNTIYF.